Sequencing of this TCR beta chain was carried out in a study of T cells in women clearing cervical HPV infection. Study-level background: Controls gave blood once infection was undetectable; cases at lesion identification.

Prevalent HPV16 infections were excluded; only incident single HPV16 infections included. The data were produced by immunoSEQ multiplex PCR, yet TCRdb's version contains in-frame clones alone and is incomplete. The listing records approximately 49,000 clones. The V and J ends lost 5 bases and 8 bases respectively, with 15 bases between them. The CDR3 spans 14 residues. The germline V gene has CDR1 SGHTA and CDR2 FQGNSA. As for this clone: The read gets to within 3 residues of the CDR3 end, and the germline J gene fills in the rest.

The V and J genes are TRBV7-2 and TRBJ1-4; D may be TRBD1 (6 bases). Sequenced sample: blood buffy coat. The clonotype was recovered from a woman between 18 and 75 years old with a cervical HPV16 infection that either progressed to CIN3+ or cleared (not recorded which). CDR3 in amino acids: CASSKTGSGEKLFF. CDR3 bases read: TGTGCCAGCAGCAAGACAGGTTCGGGAGAAAAA.